This T cell receptor (beta chain) was recovered during a study of shared T cell receptors in the human thymus (dated by TCRdb to about 2021). General notes on the study: The study examined how self-reactive, shared T-cell receptor alpha chains are generated in the human thymus.

Libraries were constructed by the immunoSEQ multiplex PCR assay. TCRdb took this table from immuneACCESS and kept in-frame rearrangements with V and J called. Such tables lack part of the clones; where checked against another copy, unresolved V genes explain under half of the gap, and the rest is unexplained. This sample comprises a few hundred thousand clones, around 95% of them detected only once. The ten biggest clones cover roughly 0.02% of the sample. A word on this clone: Its cognate antigen has yet to be identified. No base quality information exists; no much larger clone differs at one position.

Germline trimming: 2 bases from V, 7 bases from J; junction bases outside gene matches: 7. From a lookup of the germline V gene, CDR1 and CDR2 are KGHSH and LQKENI. The CDR3 sequence holds 15 residues, the cysteine and phenylalanine included. The sequence is cut down to CDR3 DNA, 45 bases in frame from base 1. The chain is made from TRBV18 and TRBJ2-1; TRBD2 matches 8 bases in the middle. The sequence was obtained from a human donor. The sequenced material came from thymocytes. The nucleotides are TGTGCCAGCTCACCATCCGGGACTAGAGTAAATGAGCAGTTCTTC. This sequence encodes CASSPSGTRVNEQFF.